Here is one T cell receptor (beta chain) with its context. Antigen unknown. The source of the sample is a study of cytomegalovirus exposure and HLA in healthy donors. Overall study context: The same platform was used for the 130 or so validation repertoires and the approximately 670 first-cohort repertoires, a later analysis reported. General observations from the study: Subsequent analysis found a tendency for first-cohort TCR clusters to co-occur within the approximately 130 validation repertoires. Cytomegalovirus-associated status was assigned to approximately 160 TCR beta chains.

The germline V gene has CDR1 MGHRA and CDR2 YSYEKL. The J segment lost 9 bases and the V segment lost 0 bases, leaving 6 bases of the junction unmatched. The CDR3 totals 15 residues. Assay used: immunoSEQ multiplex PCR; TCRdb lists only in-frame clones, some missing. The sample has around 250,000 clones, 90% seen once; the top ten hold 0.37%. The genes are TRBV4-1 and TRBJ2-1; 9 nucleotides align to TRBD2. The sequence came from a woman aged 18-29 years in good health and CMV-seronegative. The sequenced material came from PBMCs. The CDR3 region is CASSQDGGGAVEQFF. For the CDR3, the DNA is TGCGCCAGCAGCCAAGACGGCGGGGGGGCAGTTGAGCAGTTCTTC.